The T cell receptor beta chain described here comes from a study of control samples from healthy donors and cancer patients. Trimming took 7 bases from V and 2 from J, leaving 10 bases between them. This CDR3 contains 13 residues. In germline, CDR1 is SNHLY, CDR2 FYNNEI. Generated by immunoSEQ multiplex PCR, the TCRdb table keeps only in-frame clones and is missing some. The sample holds some 71,000 clones, about 92% seen once. V usage is TRBV2 and J usage is TRBJ2-3; D call uncertain. The receptor was isolated from a man in his fifties or sixties with colorectal cancer. The sequenced material came from PBMCs. The CDR3 loop reads CASNMRFTDTQYF. CDR3 in DNA: TGTGCCAGCAATATGCGTTTCACAGATACGCAGTATTTT.